This passage covers 4 T cell receptor beta chains from one sample sequenced in a study of Graves' ophthalmopathy and Graves' hyperthyroidism. RNA transcripts yielded amplified TCR beta CDR3 regions. Scientists carried out first-round RT-PCR using HTBI primers and then a second-round multiplex PCR. One entry per CDR3 protein, called by TCRdb with MiXCR from the multiplex PCR reads. This repertoire shows 210,000 or so distinct CDR3 sequences, under 30% found once; its top ten account for approximately 8.2%. The sample taken for sequencing was peripheral blood. The source is a man aged 50 to 60 with Graves' ophthalmopathy.

This clonotype was observed many times. The rearrangement uses TRBV10-3 and TRBJ2-7; 7 nucleotides match TRBD1. Germline-derived CDR1 and CDR2 are ENHRY and SYGVKD. V trimming: 2 bases; J trimming: 3 bases; junction bases outside the gene matches: 7. This CDR3 spans 15 amino acids. The CDR3 region has the DNA TGTGCCATCAGTGAGCCCGACGGGACAGACTACGAGCAGTACTTC. Translation gives CAISEPDGTDYEQYF.

This chain joins TRBV10-3 and TRBJ2-7, with D tentatively TRBD2 (6 bases). The V gene lost 11 bases and the J gene lost 2 bases, with 13 bases spanning the gap. The CDR3 consists of 12 residues. Germline CDR1 ENHRY, CDR2 SYGVKD. CDR3 in DNA: TGTGCCTCCGGGACTCCAGCCTACGAGCAGTACTTC. The encoded protein is CASGTPAYEQYF.

The table lists this clonotype with many counts. The chain has TRBV6-2 or TRBV6-3 and TRBJ2-2; no clear D gene. The CDR3 is 13 amino acids. V was pared by 0 bases and J by 5 bases, with 4 bases between. Germline-derived CDR1 and CDR2 are MNHEY and SVGEGT. The CDR3 bases are TGTGCCAGCAGTTACTCACCTACCGGGGAGCTGTTTTTT. Encoded protein: CASSYSPTGELFF.

This clonotype has only a few counts. The V call is TRBV28, the J call TRBJ1-1; TRBD1 aligns across 7 bases. CDR3 length equals 14 residues. The ends lost 6 bases at V and 5 bases at J; junction bases unmatched: 9. Germline V CDR1 and CDR2: MDHEN, SYDVKM. The CDR3 region has the DNA TGTGCCAGCAGACCTGCAGGGGGATCGACTGAAGCTTTCTTT. Its protein is CASRPAGGSTEAFF.